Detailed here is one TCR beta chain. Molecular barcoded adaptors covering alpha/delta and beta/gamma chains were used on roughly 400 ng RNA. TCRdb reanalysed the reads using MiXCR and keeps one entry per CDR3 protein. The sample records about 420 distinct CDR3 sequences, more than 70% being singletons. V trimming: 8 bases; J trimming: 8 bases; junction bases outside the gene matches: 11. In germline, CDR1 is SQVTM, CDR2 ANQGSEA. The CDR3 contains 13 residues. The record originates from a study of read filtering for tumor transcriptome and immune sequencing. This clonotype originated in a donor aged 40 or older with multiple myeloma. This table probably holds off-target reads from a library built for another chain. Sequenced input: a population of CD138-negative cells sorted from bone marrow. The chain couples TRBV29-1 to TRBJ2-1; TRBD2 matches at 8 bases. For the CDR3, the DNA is TGCAGCACCGGACTAGCTGTTGGCCATGAGCAGTTCTTC. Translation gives CSTGLAVGHEQFF.